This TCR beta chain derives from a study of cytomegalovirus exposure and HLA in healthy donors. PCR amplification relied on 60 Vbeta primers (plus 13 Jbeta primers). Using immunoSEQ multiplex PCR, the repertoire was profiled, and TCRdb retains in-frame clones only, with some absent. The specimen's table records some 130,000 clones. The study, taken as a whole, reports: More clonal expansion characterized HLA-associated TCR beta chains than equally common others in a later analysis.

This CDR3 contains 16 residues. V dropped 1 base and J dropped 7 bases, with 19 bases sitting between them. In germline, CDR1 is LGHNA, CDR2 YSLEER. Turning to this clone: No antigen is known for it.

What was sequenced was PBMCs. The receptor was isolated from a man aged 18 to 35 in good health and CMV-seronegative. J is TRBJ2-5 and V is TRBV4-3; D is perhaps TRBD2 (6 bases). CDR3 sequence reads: CASSQVPLGTLRTQYF. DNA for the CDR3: TGCGCCAGCAGCCAAGTTCCCCTCGGGACTTTAAGGACCCAGTACTTC.